The next 15 T cell receptor beta chains were all read from a single sample in a study of blood T cell repertoires in COVID-19. TCRdb keeps only in-frame clones here, not all; method: immunoSEQ multiplex PCR. This table has about 170,000 clones, about 87% appearing once. Sequencing was carried out using peripheral blood. These receptors all stem from a man between 60 and 75 years old with COVID-19, enrolled during active disease.

V is TRBV9 and J is TRBJ1-5; TRBD1 matches at 9 bases. Per the germline V gene, CDR1 is SGDLS and CDR2 is YYNGEE. The trim removed 4 bases at V and 4 bases at J, leaving 6 bases unmatched. This CDR3 contains 15 residues. The chain's CDR3 is CASSLGQGSNQPQHF. CDR3 DNA: TGTGCCAGCAGCTTAGGACAGGGGTCGAATCAGCCCCAGCATTTT.

This clone turned up a few times. The chain recombines TRBV19 with TRBJ2-1; 7 bases map to TRBD2. This CDR3 comprises 15 residues. Losses at the gene ends were 7 bases for V and 1 base for J; bases not matched to a gene: 7. Germline V gene data show CDR1 as LNHDA and CDR2 as SQIVND (reference sequence). The CDR3 DNA reads as TGTGCCAGTACCTGGGGGGGGGTGTCCTACAATGAGCAGTTCTTC. This translates into CASTWGGVSYNEQFF. The variable domain in full, with the rest retrieved from reference TRBV19 and TRBJ2-1, is DGGITQSPKYLFRKEGQNVTLSCEQNLNHDAMYWYRQDPGQGLRLIYYSQIVNDFQKGDIAEGYSVSREKKESFPLTVTSAQKNPTAFYLCASTWGGVSYNEQFFGPGTRLTVL.

This chain connects TRBV19 to TRBJ2-7, with TRBD1 matching over 10 bases. There are 15 residues in the CDR3. Germline CDR1 and CDR2: LNHDA and SQIVND (reference sequence). V was clipped by 6 bases and J by 1 base; unmatched bases: 6. The CDR3 here is CASRTWTGGSYEQYF. The CDR3 DNA reads as TGTGCCAGTAGAACCTGGACAGGGGGTTCCTACGAGCAGTACTTC. The whole variable domain, remainder taken from reference TRBV19 and TRBJ2-7, is DGGITQSPKYLFRKEGQNVTLSCEQNLNHDAMYWYRQDPGQGLRLIYYSQIVNDFQKGDIAEGYSVSREKKESFPLTVTSAQKNPTAFYLCASRTWTGGSYEQYFGPGTRLTVT.

This clone was seen only once. The gene calls are TRBV19 and TRBJ1-5, with D unclear. The V end lost 4 bases, the J end lost 2 bases, and 12 bases lay between the germline ends. This CDR3 is built from 15 residues. Germline loops: CDR1 LNHDA, CDR2 SQIVND (reference sequence). CDR3 residues: CASSTEEKGNQPQHF. CDR3 in DNA: TGTGCCAGTAGTACGGAGGAGAAGGGCAATCAGCCCCAGCATTTT.

The rearrangement joins TRBV30 to TRBJ1-2; D unclear. From germline, CDR1 is GTSNPN and CDR2 SVGIG (reference sequence). The CDR3 runs 16 residues. V lost 8 bases and J 1 base, leaving 23 bases between the germline ends. CDR3 nucleotide sequence: TGTGCCATGAACTGGGTCAAGGTGGCGGGTAACTATGGCTACACCTTC. It encodes CAMNWVKVAGNYGYTF.

This chain joins TRBV4-2 and TRBJ1-4; 7 bases are a match to TRBD1. Trimming took 0 bases from V and 8 from J; bases not matched to a gene: 9. Germline V gene lookup returns CDR1 LGHNA and CDR2 YNFKEQ. The length of the CDR3 is 16 residues. The CDR3 sequence: CASSQDLEGAGEKLFF. CDR3 coding DNA: TGTGCCAGCAGCCAAGATCTCGAGGGGGCGGGGGAAAAACTGTTTTTT.

The chain recombines TRBV30 with TRBJ1-3, with no clear D. CDR3 length: 14 residues. V gave up 3 bases and J gave up 4 bases, with 13 bases separating them. CDR1 and CDR2 (germline): GTSNPN, SVGIG (reference sequence). CDR3 in DNA: TGTGCCTGGAGCGGATTCCTACAGGGAAACACCATATATTTT. Translation: CAWSGFLQGNTIYF.

This chain joins TRBV11-3 and TRBJ2-1, with TRBD1 matching 10 bases. The germline CDR1 and CDR2 sequences are SGHNT and YENEEA. Trimming took 3 bases from V and 6 from J; bases not matched to a gene: 11. There are 17 residues in the CDR3. The CDR3 region has the DNA TGTGCCAGCAGCTTGGGGCAAGGGACAGGGGTAATCAATGAGCAGTTCTTC. Protein sequence: CASSLGQGTGVINEQFF. The full variable domain, rest sourced from reference TRBV11-3 and TRBJ2-1, is EAGVVQSPRYKIIEKKQPVAFWCNPISGHNTLYWYLQNLGQGPELLIRYENEEAVDDSQLPKDRFSAERLKGVDSTLKIQPAELGDSAVYLCASSLGQGTGVINEQFFGPGTRLTVL.

This clone was found a few times. The V and J genes are TRBV5-1 and TRBJ2-1, with D tentatively TRBD2 (5 bases). Looked up from germline, CDR1 is SGHRS and CDR2 is YFSETQ. The V gene lost 4 bases and the J gene lost 8 bases, with 13 bases spanning the gap. The CDR3 length is 13 residues. This CDR3 reads CASSRNRADEQFF. The DNA of the CDR3 is TGCGCCAGCAGCCGCAACCGAGCGGATGAGCAGTTCTTC.

V and J are TRBV28 and TRBJ2-3, with TRBD1 matching 7 bases. The germline V gene has CDR1 MDHEN and CDR2 SYDVKM. CDR3 length: 17 amino acids. The V and J ends lost 4 bases and 2 bases, in that order; junction bases with no gene match: 12. CDR3 sequence reads: CASSSYKGAKDTDTQYF. The CDR3 DNA follows: TGTGCCAGCAGTTCCTACAAGGGGGCTAAAGACACAGATACGCAGTATTTT. The full variable domain, completed using reference TRBV28 and TRBJ2-3, is DVKVTQSSRYLVKRTGEKVFLECVQDMDHENMFWYRQDPGLGLRLIYFSYDVKMKEKGDIPEGYSVSREKKERFSLILESASTNQTSMYLCASSSYKGAKDTDTQYFGPGTRLTVL.

V and J are TRBV3-1 (or the pseudogene TRBV3-2) and TRBJ2-1, with TRBD1 identical over 12 bases. The ends lost 4 bases at V and 7 bases at J; junction bases unmatched: 5. Germline V gene sequence: CDR1 LGHDT, CDR2 YNNKEL (reference sequence). The CDR3 covers 15 residues. The CDR3 here is CASSLGQGAGNEQFF. As DNA, the CDR3 is TGTGCCAGCAGCCTGGGACAGGGGGCTGGGAATGAGCAGTTCTTC.

This chain links TRBV18 with TRBJ1-2, with a tentative D call TRBD1 (5 bases). The CDR3 spans 15 residues. Germline CDR1 and CDR2: KGHSH and LQKENI. V was clipped by 3 bases and J by 8 bases, with 19 bases between them. CDR3: CASSPLQTELGGYTF. CDR3 nucleotide sequence: TGTGCCAGCTCACCCCTGCAGACAGAGCTAGGAGGCTACACCTTC.

The gene calls are TRBV10-3 and TRBJ1-1; D gene uncertain. V dropped 7 bases and J dropped 5 bases, with 20 bases sitting between them. This CDR3 region has 15 residues. Per germline, CDR1 ENHRY and CDR2 SYGVKD. The CDR3 bases are TGTGCCATCAAAGGCGGGTACGGGGATAGTACTGAAGCTTTCTTT. Translating it yields CAIKGGYGDSTEAFF.

The chain is built from TRBV5-5 and TRBJ2-2, with 10 bases fitting TRBD2. The junction had 6 bases not matched to a gene; V was cut back by 4 bases and J by 0 bases. There are 17 residues in the CDR3. The germline V gene encodes CDR1 SGHKS and CDR2 YYEKEE (reference sequence). This CDR3 is CASSRTLAGSNTGELFF. As DNA, the CDR3 is TGTGCCAGCAGCCGTACACTAGCGGGATCGAACACCGGGGAGCTGTTTTTT.

This chain joins TRBV19 and TRBJ2-3; 7 nucleotides match TRBD1. The CDR3 extends over 15 amino acids. From germline, CDR1 is LNHDA and CDR2 SQIVND (reference sequence). V gave up 6 bases and J gave up 2 bases; unmatched junction bases: 8. In nucleotides, the CDR3 is TGTGCCAGTAGCATCCGAGACAGGGACACAGATACGCAGTATTTT. Amino acids: CASSIRDRDTDTQYF.